This T cell receptor beta chain was identified in a study of blood T cell repertoires in COVID-19. The assay was immunoSEQ multiplex PCR, and TCRdb's table has in-frame clones only and misses some. The sample contains 77,000 or so clones, 85% of which appear only once. The V gene end was trimmed by 5 bases and the J gene end by 4 bases; junction bases not matched to a gene: 9. Per germline, CDR1 SGHVS and CDR2 FQNEAQ. The CDR3 length is 16 residues. Sequenced: peripheral blood. The source is a man at least 80 years old with acute or convalescent COVID-19. This chain joins TRBV7-8 and TRBJ1-5; 9 nucleotides line up with TRBD1. CDR3 region: CASSTRTGAKNQPQHF. In nucleotides, the CDR3 is TGTGCCAGCAGCACAAGGACAGGGGCTAAGAATCAGCCCCAGCATTTT.